One T cell receptor (beta chain) is described in this entry. Its antigen remains unidentified. Per-nucleotide qualities are absent, and no much larger clonotype sits a single base away. The source of the sample is a study of shared clonotypes between healthy human individuals (dated by TCRdb to the early 2020s). A note on the overall study: The cohort comprised a couple of women and a few men aged 18 to 49 years. Blood TCR repertoires of about 5 healthy adults were deeply sequenced to estimate repertoire size and the extent of clonotype sharing between individuals. To increase sequencing depth and limit assay-specific biases, different laboratories used diverse techniques to prepare libraries and sequence TCR repertoires. Each donor's leukapheresis produced roughly between roughly 0.85 and 10 billion PBMCs. Per donor, three plates each were used for CD4 naive and CD4 memory, two for CD8 naive, and one for CD8 memory. On the study overall, not on this receptor specifically: Pairwise subsampling led to the expectation that sequencing depth would affect the degree of clonotype sharing among donors. Rarefaction of sorted-subset datasets indicated incomplete sequencing despite the large sequencing depth. Larger estimated clonotype richness was generally found for naive subsets than for memory subsets. Across a few donors, around 5% of naive CD4, roughly 3.8% of naive CD8, around 2.5% of memory CD4, and under 0.45% of memory CD8 clonotypes were shared. Sampling was restricted to blood, and TCR repertoires in tissues likely differ from the TCR repertoires found in blood. Because the study included a small number of donors, the genetic and exposure-history diversity represented was limited. Compared with non-shared clonotypes, clonotypes shared by all four sorted-subset donors had higher generation probabilities.

Using the deep immunoSEQ assay, multiplex PCR amplified TCR CDR3 regions from genomic DNA. Genomic DNA extracted from each cell subset was distributed evenly over all wells of several immunoSEQ 96-well plates, and each plate served as one replicate. For sorted subsets, about 200 ng genomic DNA, equal to 25,000 to 35,000 T cell genomes, was loaded into each replicate PCR. The purified libraries were quantified using a Qubit 3.0 fluorometer, sized with a Bioanalyzer 2100, and then quantified again using the KAPA Library Quantification kit. Every immunoSEQ 96-well plate was sequenced on a dedicated single-read 150-cycle Illumina NextSeq 550 flow cell. The paper's data handling went like this. Because the immunoSEQ output held only junctional sequences and lacked quality scores, the filtering could not match the filtering applied to full-length reads. Sequences were annotated with PyIR, a Python wrapper for IgBLAST v1.9, using IMGT germline references to assign V/J genes and CDR3. Reads were filtered out if the reads had weak V/J assignments (E-value above 1e-6), no CDR3, stop codons, out-of-frame junctions, or ambiguous translated residues. V3J clonotypes were defined as sequences sharing the same inferred V gene, J gene, and CDR3 amino acid sequence. To compute the percentage overlap between repertoires, the number of shared unique clonotypes was divided by the size of the smaller repertoire. RTK rarefaction, the Chao1 estimator, and Recon v2.1 estimates of unobserved clonotypes were used to assess repertoire richness. For all TCRbeta clonotypes obtained by the gDNA method from a handful of donors, generation probabilities were computed with OLGA. TCRdb's version of the immuneACCESS table is confined to in-frame rearrangements and falls short of the full clone set. An unresolved V gene accounts for under half of the shortfall where checked; the remainder is of unknown origin. Clone size and V and J calls were adopted from that table, with D and trimming inferred from the DNA. This sample gives about 1 million clones in total; around 76% of them show up just once. 1.4% of the sample belongs to the ten largest clones.

Healthy HIV-negative adults with no recently reported acute infections or vaccinations were included as donors. Every donor was a Caucasian adult residing in Nashville, Tennessee, USA. CD4+ T cells were enriched by magnetic negative selection; naive cells were then positively selected on CD45RA, and the negative fraction formed the memory subset. Blood was obtained by leukapheresis, after which PBMCs were separated by Ficoll-Histopaque density gradient centrifugation and cryopreserved in liquid nitrogen vapor phase. Purity and quantity of every magnetically sorted T cell population were checked by analytical flow cytometry. Genomic DNA was isolated from each sorted fraction and quantified by UV absorbance on a Nanodrop 2000c. V ends up 7 bases short and J 0 bases short, with an unmatched junction base count of 3. From its cysteine to its phenylalanine, the CDR3 spans 12 amino acids. Only CDR3 DNA is held: 36 bases, read in frame from base 1. CDR1 SQVTM and CDR2 ANQGSEA were looked up in the germline V gene.

Sequenced sample: memory CD4+ T cells sorted from blood. The cell subset or site label here, explained by the study, means: CD45RA-negative fraction. This receptor was obtained from a man aged 18 to 29 in good health. This receptor chain uses TRBV29-1 and TRBJ2-7; 7 junctional bases match TRBD1. The DNA sequence reads TGCAGCGCCAGGGACAGCTCCTACGAGCAGTACTTC. The translation is CSARDSSYEQYF.